Below, 20 T cell receptor beta chains from the same sample are listed, as sequenced in a study of blood T cells in healthy people across ages. A J-beta primer mix and a sample-barcoded 5' primer were used in a second PCR of about 7 to 12 cycles. MiXCR, applied by TCRdb to the 5' RACE reads, yields one record per CDR3 protein. In the table there are just under 550,000 distinct CDR3 sequences, 24% of which are singletons. Another study also made use of these data, one on T cells of mothers and their children.

Material: blood. The origin of the receptors is a boy aged 5 to 17 in good health.

This chain connects TRBV12-3 or TRBV12-4 to TRBJ2-3; 8 bases map to TRBD2. CDR3 length: 15 amino acids. Trimming cost V 4 bases and J 1 base; bases outside gene matches: 4. The chain's CDR3 is CASSSGLVRTDTQYF. Here the CDR3 DNA reads TGTGCCAGCAGTTCGGGACTAGTCCGCACAGATACGCAGTATTTT.

CDR3 sequence (DNA): TGTGCCAGCAGTGATCATCGTGCCGGAGGGGCCAACGTCCTGACTTTC. This encodes CASSDHRAGGANVLTF. The chain carries TRBV25-1 and TRBJ2-6; no clear D. The CDR3 covers 16 residues. Per the germline V gene, CDR1 is MGHDK and CDR2 is SYGVNS. Trimming pared 3 bases from V and 4 bases from J, leaving 13 bases between.

V is TRBV7-9 and J is TRBJ1-4; D is ambiguous. The CDR3 has 13 residues. CDR1 is SEHNR, CDR2 FQNEAQ, per germline (reference sequence). Trimming removed 5 bases at V and 6 bases at J, with 10 bases between. This CDR3 is CASSTSLDEKLFF. The CDR3 region has the DNA TGTGCCAGCAGCACCTCGTTGGATGAAAAACTGTTTTTT.

V gene TRBV28 combines with J gene TRBJ1-2; the D gene is possibly TRBD1 (5 bases). Looked up from germline, CDR1 is MDHEN and CDR2 is SYDVKM. The CDR3 extends over 13 amino acids. Trimming pared 4 bases from V and 11 bases from J, leaving 17 bases between. The CDR3 protein is CASSSGTPMEYTF. In DNA form, the CDR3 reads TGTGCCAGCAGTTCCGGGACCCCTATGGAGTACACCTTC.

This clonotype was recorded a few times. The genes are TRBV5-1 and TRBJ1-4; 8 positions agree with TRBD1. Germline V gene data show CDR1 as SGHRS and CDR2 as YFSETQ. Trimming removed 0 bases from V and 7 bases from J; junction bases left unmatched: 14. This CDR3 is 18 amino acids long. The CDR3 DNA follows: TGCGCCAGCAGCTTGGTCCAGGGGGCGTACTCTTGGGGTGAAAAACTGTTTTTT. It is translated as CASSLVQGAYSWGEKLFF.

The gene calls are TRBV6-6 and TRBJ1-5; D is unclear. Germline CDR1 reads MNHNY; CDR2 reads SVGAGI (reference sequence). With 7 bases removed from V and 4 bases from J, the gap between germline ends came to 14 bases. The CDR3 totals 14 residues. CDR3 sequence: CASTRAQTNQPQHF. The CDR3 nucleotides are TGTGCCAGCACCCGGGCACAGACAAATCAGCCCCAGCATTTT.

This clonotype was seen only a few times. The CDR3 spells CATSRDARAHPLPQYF. CDR3 in DNA: TGTGCCACCAGCAGAGATGCCAGGGCTCACCCTCTTCCGCAGTATTTT. The chain has TRBV15 and TRBJ2-3; maybe TRBD1 (5 bases). The CDR3 covers 16 residues. V was pared by 0 bases and J by 10 bases, with 20 bases between. The germline CDR1 and CDR2 sequences are LNHNV and YYDKDF (reference sequence).

This rearrangement joins TRBV28 to TRBJ1-5; D gene unclear. The length of the CDR3 is 16 residues. Trimming removed 3 bases from V and 2 bases from J, with 14 bases in between. Per the germline V gene, CDR1 is MDHEN and CDR2 is SYDVKM. The CDR3 sequence is CASSLWRMRGNQPQHF. In DNA form, the CDR3 reads TGTGCCAGCAGTTTGTGGCGGATGAGGGGCAATCAGCCCCAGCATTTT.

The rearrangement uses TRBV4-1 and TRBJ2-7; 12 bases map to TRBD2. Trimming took 1 base from V and 5 from J; bases not matched to a gene: 3. The CDR3 loop spans 15 amino acids. Germline CDR1 and CDR2: MGHRA and YSYEKL. The CDR3 nucleotides are TGCGCCAGCAGCCAAGGACTAGCGGGAGTAAACGAGCAGTACTTC. Its translation: CASSQGLAGVNEQYF.

This chain connects TRBV29-1 to TRBJ2-2; no firm D call. Germline V gives CDR1 SQVTM, CDR2 ANQGSEA. V was cut by 0 bases and J by 7 bases, with 6 bases left in between. This CDR3 has 12 amino acids. The CDR3 DNA follows: TGCAGCGTTGAAGATGTGGGCGGGGAGCTGTTTTTT. It is translated as CSVEDVGGELFF.

This clonotype was detected a few times. V and J are TRBV10-3 and TRBJ2-3; D uncertain. The CDR3 has 17 amino acids. Trimming stripped 0 bases from V and 0 bases from J, with 13 bases between. CDR1 and CDR2 (germline): ENHRY, SYGVKD. CDR3: CAISESLSGGSTDTQYF. CDR3 nucleotide sequence: TGTGCCATCAGTGAGTCTCTGTCGGGCGGTAGCACAGATACGCAGTATTTT.

This clonotype was detected only a few times. The CDR3 sequence: CASSEAGTVPYEQYF. The CDR3 region has the DNA TGTGCCAGCAGTGAAGCAGGGACAGTTCCCTACGAGCAGTACTTC. The chain links TRBV2 to TRBJ2-7; 7 nucleotides agree with TRBD1. Germline loops: CDR1 SNHLY, CDR2 FYNNEI. The CDR3 length is 15 residues. V dropped 0 bases and J dropped 2; count of bases not matched to a gene: 4.

This clonotype was recorded a few times. The DNA is omitted, as the CDR3 cannot be located on it reliably, and the CDR3 follows TCRdb's listing. The V and J genes are TRBV9 and TRBJ1-4. The CDR3 has 21 amino acids, counting both end residues. The germline gives CDR1 SGDLS, CDR2 YYNGEE. CDR3 sequence reads: CASSVSGHTCTDTQYFEKLFF.

The chain employs TRBV5-1 and TRBJ2-1; 7 positions match TRBD2. Losses at the gene ends were 4 bases for V and 1 base for J; bases not matched to a gene: 11. The V gene's germline CDR1 is SGHRS and CDR2 YFSETQ. The CDR3 is made up of 17 amino acids. The CDR3 DNA reads TGCGCCAGCAGCCGAGGGAGGGCGCGGGATTCCTACAATGAGCAGTTCTTC. It specifies CASSRGRARDSYNEQFF.

This clonotype showed up many times. The chain has TRBV11-2 and TRBJ2-1; D is unresolved. The V end was cut by 1 base, the J end by 0 bases, with 7 bases between. There are 15 residues in the CDR3. Germline values: CDR1 SGHAT, CDR2 FQNNGV. As DNA, the CDR3 is TGTGCCAGCAGCTTAGGGCTTAACTCCTACAATGAGCAGTTCTTC. Protein sequence: CASSLGLNSYNEQFF.

The chain recombines TRBV12-3 or TRBV12-4 with TRBJ2-5; D could derive from TRBD1 or TRBD2 (5 bases each). The CDR3 loop spans 15 amino acids. Trimming removed 3 bases at V and 5 bases at J, with 16 bases between. The CDR3 region has the DNA TGTGCCAGCAGTTTTGGGTTAGAGGGACCGGAGACCCAGTACTTC. Its translation is CASSFGLEGPETQYF.

As concerns this clonotype: A much larger clone differs from this one at a single base, so this may be a read error. The chain combines TRBV19 with TRBJ1-2; D remains ambiguous. The CDR3 has 12 residues. CDR1 and CDR2 (germline): LNHDA, SQIVND (reference sequence). The CDR3: CAGSIDLGGYTF. DNA of the CDR3: TGTGCCGGTAGTATAGATCTTGGCGGCTACACCTTC.

Ten or more counts support this clonotype. The chain recombines TRBV11-2 with TRBJ2-2; D gene ambiguous. This CDR3 is built from 16 residues. Germline CDR1 is SGHAT and CDR2 is FQNNGV. Between the trimmed V and J ends, which lost 3 bases and 0 bases, there was a span of 11 bases. CDR3 loop: CASSLIRSANTGELFF. DNA of the CDR3: TGTGCCAGCAGCTTGATTAGGTCGGCGAACACCGGGGAGCTGTTTTTT.

Concerning this clonotype itself: The germline gene is not matched at one end of the junction; a read error may be the cause. The CDR3 reads CASGQDMEGYEQYF. In DNA, the CDR3 is TGTGCCAGCGGCCAAGATATGGAGGGTTACGAGCAGTACTTC. This sequence joins TRBV3-1 and TRBJ2-5; D might be TRBD2 (6 bases). With the DNA end fitting TRBJ2-7 better, the J assignment may be wrong. Germline V gene lookup returns CDR1 LGHDT and CDR2 YNNKEL (reference sequence). The CDR3 is 14 residues long.

This clonotype turned up a few times. Compared with germline, one end of the junction differs, possibly owing to a read error. The J gene is TRBJ2-5, the V gene TRBV14, with 12 bases fitting TRBD2. The J call may be in error: the DNA end matches TRBJ2-1 better. Germline CDR1 and CDR2: SGHDN and FVKESK. This CDR3 comprises 16 residues. The CDR3 here is CVSSPSTSGSPYEQFF. The CDR3 region has the DNA TGTGTCAGCAGCCCCTCGACTAGCGGGAGTCCGTATGAGCAGTTCTTC.